This entry lists 32 T cell receptor beta chains sequenced from one sample in a study of blood T cell repertoires in COVID-19. TCRdb's copy holds only in-frame clones and misses some; the assay was immunoSEQ multiplex PCR. Found here are around 380,000 clones, around 87% of them singletons; the top ten hold approximately 1.2%. Sample: PBMCs or T cells enriched from blood (not recorded which). The receptors here all came from a man under 40 who had recovered from COVID-19.

The chain is built from TRBV7-2 and TRBJ1-2; D is undetermined. V shed 3 bases and J shed 6 bases, with 26 bases lying between them. This CDR3 is 18 amino acids long. The germline CDR1 and CDR2 sequences are SGHTA and FQGNSA. This CDR3 reads CASSFSLGRILLEDGYTF. As DNA, the CDR3 is TGTGCCAGCAGCTTTTCCTTGGGTCGGATTCTCTTAGAGGATGGCTACACCTTC. Full variable domain (outside the CDR3, taken from reference TRBV7-2 and TRBJ1-2): GAGVSQSPSNKVTEKGKDVELRCDPISGHTALYWYRQSLGQGLEFLIYFQGNSAPDKSGLPSDRFSAERTGGSVSTLTIQRTQQEDSAVYLCASSFSLGRILLEDGYTFGSGTRLTVV.

V gene TRBV5-6 combines with J gene TRBJ2-4, with 7 nucleotides matching TRBD1. After removal of 4 bases from V and 11 bases from J, the junction contained 3 bases not matched to a gene. Germline V gene lookup returns CDR1 SGHDT and CDR2 YYEEEE. The CDR3 sequence is 11 residues long. The chain's CDR3 is CASSTGTVQYF. The DNA for the CDR3 is TGTGCCAGCAGCACCGGGACAGTTCAGTACTTC.

The CDR3 DNA sequence: TGTGCCACCCTCGGGGTCCGGCGGCGCGAGCAGTACTTC. Its translation: CATLGVRRREQYF. V usage is TRBV6-5 and J usage is TRBJ2-7, with D possibly matching TRBD2 (5 bases). The CDR3 spans 13 residues. Germline loops: CDR1 MNHEY, CDR2 SVGAGI. V was pared by 10 bases and J by 6 bases, with 19 bases between.

This clone has just one count. The chain recombines TRBV6-5 with TRBJ1-5; the D gene is possibly TRBD1 (6 bases). This CDR3 contains 14 residues. Trimming took 2 bases from V and 7 from J, leaving 12 bases between them. From germline, CDR1 is MNHEY and CDR2 SVGAGI. Written as DNA, the CDR3 is TGTGCCAGCAGTTACCGGGCAGGGGACCAGCCCCAGCATTTT. It encodes CASSYRAGDQPQHF.

The chain uses TRBV25-1 and TRBJ2-2, with D perhaps matching TRBD1 (6 bases). The CDR3 runs 16 residues. Per germline, CDR1 MGHDK and CDR2 SYGVNS. Deletions cut 0 bases from V and 2 bases from J, with 10 bases between. The CDR3 DNA is TGTGCCAGCAGTGAATATGGGACAAGAAACACCGGGGAGCTGTTTTTT. It is translated as CASSEYGTRNTGELFF.

The chain couples TRBV30 to TRBJ1-2; D is uncertain. This CDR3 is 16 amino acids long. The germline gives CDR1 GTSNPN, CDR2 SVGIG (reference sequence). Trimming took 3 bases from V and 4 from J, leaving 21 bases between them. The CDR3 loop reads CAWSVPRHSTLYGYTF. The CDR3, as DNA: TGTGCCTGGAGCGTTCCGCGGCATAGCACCCTCTATGGCTACACCTTC.

J is TRBJ1-1 and V is TRBV7-9; D ambiguous. The germline gives CDR1 SEHNR, CDR2 FQNEAQ (reference sequence). The CDR3 is 13 residues long. Trimming cost V 1 base and J 6 bases, with 9 bases left between them. The CDR3 region is CASSLGSGPEAFF. DNA of the CDR3: TGTGCCAGCAGCTTAGGGTCAGGCCCTGAAGCTTTCTTT.

This chain connects TRBV5-1 to TRBJ1-1; D is undetermined. CDR3 length: 13 amino acids. Germline V lookup: CDR1 SGHRS, CDR2 YFSETQ. The germline V and J ends were trimmed by 3 bases and 5 bases, with 11 bases remaining between them. This CDR3 reads CASSSGSYTEAFF. The DNA of the CDR3 is TGCGCCAGCAGCTCGGGGTCATATACTGAAGCTTTCTTT.

V is TRBV3-1 (or the pseudogene TRBV3-2) and J is TRBJ2-7; 12 bases line up with TRBD1. The V and J ends lost 3 bases and 3 bases, in that order; junction bases with no gene match: 12. The CDR3 contains 18 residues. Germline values: CDR1 LGHDT, CDR2 YNNKEL (reference sequence). The chain's CDR3 is CASSQNRDRGHRGYEQYF. Written as DNA, the CDR3 is TGTGCCAGCAGCCAGAACCGGGACAGGGGGCACCGGGGCTACGAGCAGTACTTC.

This clone was observed a single time. The V gene is TRBV30, the J gene TRBJ1-1; D is unresolved. The CDR3 contains 12 residues. Between the trimmed V and J ends, which lost 1 base and 2 bases, there was a span of 5 bases. CDR1 and CDR2 from the germline V gene are GTSNPN and SVGIG (reference sequence). The CDR3 region has the DNA TGTGCCTGGAGTGGTGGCAACACTGAAGCTTTCTTT. It translates to CAWSGGNTEAFF.

A word on this clone: The junction and the germline gene differ at one end; a read error may be behind it. Additional DNA sequences in this sample encode the identical CDR3. The rearrangement uses TRBV12-3 or TRBV12-4 and TRBJ2-7; D might be TRBD1 (5 bases). The CDR3 is made up of 13 amino acids. DNA for the CDR3: TGTGCCAGCAGCTTAGACAGCTCCTACGAGCAGTACTTC. It specifies CASSLDSSYEQYF.

V gene TRBV5-1 combines with J gene TRBJ1-2; D not certain. V lost 1 base and J lost 1, with 8 bases in between. Germline CDR1 SGHRS, CDR2 YFSETQ. The CDR3 covers 14 residues. The CDR3: CASSLITSNYGYTF. Written as DNA, the CDR3 is TGCGCCAGCAGCTTGATTACTAGTAACTATGGCTACACCTTC.

V usage is TRBV6-5 and J usage is TRBJ2-5; 7 bases map to TRBD2. The CDR3 covers 15 residues. With 5 bases clipped from V and 2 bases from J, the junction kept 8 bases outside the gene matches. Germline assignment: CDR1 MNHEY and CDR2 SVGAGI. As DNA, the CDR3 is TGTGCCAGCAGTCCGGGGGAGGGTACACAAGAGACCCAGTACTTC. Translation gives CASSPGEGTQETQYF.

Points on this clone: Other DNA sequences in the sample encode the same CDR3. The V call is TRBV7-2, the J call TRBJ1-2, with 8 bases aligning to TRBD1. Germline CDR1 reads SGHTA; CDR2 reads FQGNSA. This CDR3 is built from 15 residues. Unmatched junction bases numbered 8, after V lost 4 bases and J lost 4 bases. The CDR3 region has the DNA TGTGCCAGCAGCTCGTCCAGGGGGCTCGGCTATGGCTACACCTTC. Translated: CASSSSRGLGYGYTF.

The V call is TRBV18, the J call TRBJ1-2; D gene uncertain. Germline V lookup: CDR1 KGHSH, CDR2 LQKENI. Trimming cost V 3 bases and J 1 base, with 9 bases left between them. CDR3 length equals 14 residues. The CDR3 sequence: CASSPGGFNYGYTF. The CDR3 nucleotides are TGTGCCAGCTCACCGGGAGGGTTTAACTATGGCTACACCTTC.

This chain uses TRBV6-5 with TRBJ2-1; D possibly corresponds to TRBD1 (7 bases). Trimming stripped 2 bases from V and 7 bases from J, with 18 bases between. Looked up from germline, CDR1 is MNHEY and CDR2 is SVGAGI. There are 16 residues in the CDR3. CDR3 residues: CASSYLTGRTVNEQFF. The CDR3, as DNA: TGTGCCAGCAGTTACCTGACAGGGAGGACAGTAAATGAGCAGTTCTTC.

The chain employs TRBV4-3 and TRBJ1-1; 8 nucleotides line up with TRBD1. After removal of 4 bases from V and 3 bases from J, the junction contained 10 bases not matched to a gene. In germline, CDR1 is LGHNA, CDR2 YSLEER. This CDR3 region has 16 residues. CDR3 sequence reads: CASSRDYQGADTEAFF. The CDR3 DNA is TGCGCCAGCAGCCGAGACTATCAGGGGGCGGACACTGAAGCTTTCTTT.

This clone showed up just a few times. The CDR3 bases are TGTGCCTGGAGCTCAGGGGTTGGCAATCAGCCCCAGCATTTT. Translating it yields CAWSSGVGNQPQHF. The rearrangement links TRBV30 to TRBJ1-5; D may be TRBD1 (6 bases). This CDR3 contains 14 residues. The germline gives CDR1 GTSNPN, CDR2 SVGIG (reference sequence). The V end lost 3 bases, the J end lost 2 bases, and 11 bases lay between the germline ends.

This rearrangement joins TRBV10-3 to TRBJ1-4; no clear D gene. The CDR3 is 15 amino acids. Germline CDR1 is ENHRY and CDR2 is SYGVKD. Trimming shortened V by 0 bases and J by 7 bases, and 12 bases separated the two germline ends. The CDR3 DNA follows: TGTGCCATCAGTGAGTCTGGAGGGCGGAGTGAAAAACTGTTTTTT. Translated: CAISESGGRSEKLFF.

The rearrangement joins TRBV30 to TRBJ1-6; no clear D. The germline V gene has CDR1 GTSNPN and CDR2 SVGIG (reference sequence). Between the trimmed V and J ends, which lost 5 bases and 0 bases, there was a span of 5 bases. This CDR3 spans 13 amino acids. The chain's CDR3 is CAWGYSYNSPLHF. The CDR3 DNA reads as TGTGCCTGGGGGTACTCCTATAATTCACCCCTCCACTTT. Looking up the rest from reference TRBV30 and TRBJ1-6 gives the full variable domain: SQTIHQWPATLVQPVGSPLSLECTVEGTSNPNLYWYRQAAGRGLQLLFYSVGIGQISSEVPQNLSASRPQDRQFILSSKKLLLSDSGFYLCAWGYSYNSPLHFGNGTRLTVT.

The genes are TRBV6-5 and TRBJ2-3; the D gene is possibly TRBD1 (5 bases). Germline V lookup: CDR1 MNHEY, CDR2 SVGAGI. The CDR3 sequence is 13 residues long. The ends were cut back, 5 bases at V and 5 bases at J, with 11 bases in the middle. The CDR3 coding sequence is TGTGCCAGCAGTAGGGGTAGGGGAGATACGCAGTATTTT. Its protein product is CASSRGRGDTQYF.

This rearrangement joins TRBV6-5 to TRBJ2-1; a weak D match, TRBD2 (6 bases). This CDR3 spans 12 amino acids. The germline gives CDR1 MNHEY, CDR2 SVGAGI. In DNA, the CDR3 is TGTGCTGAGGAGGGGTCCCTCAATGAGCAGTTCTTC. This sequence encodes CAEEGSLNEQFF.

Written as DNA, the CDR3 is TGTGCCAGCAGCGTAGAGCCCACAGATACGCAGTATTTT. It yields the protein CASSVEPTDTQYF. The gene calls are TRBV9 and TRBJ2-3; D unresolved. The CDR3 length is 13 residues. Trimming stripped 0 bases from V and 2 bases from J, with 4 bases between. The germline V gene encodes CDR1 SGDLS and CDR2 YYNGEE.

The V and J genes are TRBV12-3 or TRBV12-4 and TRBJ1-5; D gene unclear. The CDR3 loop spans 12 amino acids. V dropped 7 bases and J dropped 4 bases, with 8 bases sitting between them. CDR3 amino acids: CASMKRNQPQHF. The CDR3 DNA is TGTGCCAGCATGAAGCGGAATCAGCCCCAGCATTTT.

V is TRBV5-1 and J is TRBJ1-5, with 8 positions matching TRBD1. There are 15 residues in the CDR3. The germline CDR1 and CDR2 sequences are SGHRS and YFSETQ. Germline trimming cut 4 bases from V and 7 bases from J; bases unmatched to any gene: 10. The CDR3 DNA reads TGCGCCAGCAGCCAAGAGACAGGGGCGGGCCAGCCCCAGCATTTT. Its protein product is CASSQETGAGQPQHF.

The chain employs TRBV5-6 and TRBJ2-3; the D is unclear. In germline, CDR1 is SGHDT, CDR2 YYEEEE. V gave up 2 bases and J gave up 7 bases, with 8 bases separating them. The CDR3 is made up of 12 amino acids. CDR3 sequence (DNA): TGTGCCAGCAGCTTTTCTTCTAATACGCAGTATTTT. It is translated as CASSFSSNTQYF.

This chain joins TRBV20-1 and TRBJ2-3; D unresolved. CDR1 is DFQATT, CDR2 SNEGSKA, per germline (reference sequence). The V gene lost 6 bases and the J gene lost 9 bases, with 13 bases spanning the gap. The CDR3 is 11 residues long. The CDR3 here is CSALSWSTQYF. In DNA, the CDR3 is TGCAGTGCCCTCTCGTGGAGCACGCAGTATTTT.

The V and J genes are TRBV30 and TRBJ1-5; D might be TRBD1 (5 bases). V gave up 3 bases and J gave up 0 bases, with 12 bases separating them. This CDR3 spans 15 amino acids. The germline V gene encodes CDR1 GTSNPN and CDR2 SVGIG (reference sequence). CDR3 nucleotide sequence: TGTGCCTGGAGCGGGACGGGGGTTAGCAATCAGCCCCAGCATTTT. Its protein is CAWSGTGVSNQPQHF. Full variable domain (outside the CDR3, taken from reference TRBV30 and TRBJ1-5): SQTIHQWPATLVQPVGSPLSLECTVEGTSNPNLYWYRQAAGRGLQLLFYSVGIGQISSEVPQNLSASRPQDRQFILSSKKLLLSDSGFYLCAWSGTGVSNQPQHFGDGTRLSIL.

V gene TRBV12-3 or TRBV12-4 combines with J gene TRBJ1-5; TRBD1 aligns across 8 bases. This CDR3 contains 11 residues. The V and J ends lost 6 bases and 11 bases, in that order; junction bases with no gene match: 3. For the CDR3, the DNA is TGTGCCAGCAGCGACAGGGGAACCCAGCATTTT. Protein sequence: CASSDRGTQHF.

J is TRBJ1-6 and V is TRBV7-9, with 9 bases matching TRBD1. Unmatched junction bases numbered 6, after V lost 5 bases and J lost 7 bases. The CDR3 runs 15 residues. Germline CDR1 reads SEHNR; CDR2 reads FQNEAQ (reference sequence). The DNA for the CDR3 is TGTGCCAGCAGCCCGGGGACAGGGCGAAATTCACCCCTCCACTTT. Translated: CASSPGTGRNSPLHF.

The rearrangement links TRBV18 to TRBJ2-5; the match to TRBD1 covers 7 bases. The germline V gene encodes CDR1 KGHSH and CDR2 LQKENI. This CDR3 has 14 residues. Germline trimming cut 1 base from V and 5 bases from J; bases unmatched to any gene: 4. The CDR3 is CASSPLGQAETQYF. The CDR3 DNA sequence: TGTGCCAGCTCACCACTAGGACAGGCGGAGACCCAGTACTTC.

The rearrangement joins TRBV9 to TRBJ1-3; D is perhaps TRBD1 (5 bases). V shed 7 bases and J shed 2 bases, with 7 bases lying between them. This CDR3 region has 12 residues. From germline, CDR1 is SGDLS and CDR2 YYNGEE. The CDR3 DNA reads TGTGCCAGCCAGGGTCCTGGAAACACCATATATTTT. It is translated as CASQGPGNTIYF. Full variable domain (missing parts from reference TRBV9 and TRBJ1-3): DSGVTQTPKHLITATGQRVTLRCSPRSGDLSVYWYQQSLDQGLQFLIQYYNGEERAKGNILERFSAQQFPDLHSELNLSSLELGDSALYFCASQGPGNTIYFGEGSWLTVV.